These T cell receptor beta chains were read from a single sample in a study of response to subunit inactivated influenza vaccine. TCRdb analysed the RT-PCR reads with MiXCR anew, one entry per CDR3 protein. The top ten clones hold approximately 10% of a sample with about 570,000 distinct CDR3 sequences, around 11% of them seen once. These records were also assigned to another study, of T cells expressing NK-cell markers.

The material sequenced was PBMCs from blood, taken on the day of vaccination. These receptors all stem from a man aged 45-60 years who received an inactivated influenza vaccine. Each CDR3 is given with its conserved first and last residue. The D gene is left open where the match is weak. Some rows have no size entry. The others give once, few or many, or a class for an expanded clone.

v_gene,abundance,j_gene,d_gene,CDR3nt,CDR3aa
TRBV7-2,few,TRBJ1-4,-,TGTGCCAGCAGCTTAGGAGGCAGGGGAGGCAATGAAAAACTGTTTTTT,CASSLGGRGGNEKLFF
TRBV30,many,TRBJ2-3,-,TGTGCCTGGAGTGTAGATGTGGGAAGCACAGATACGCAGTATTTT,CAWSVDVGSTDTQYF
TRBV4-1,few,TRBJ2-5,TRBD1,TGCGCCAGCAGCCAATCTCCCCGGACAGGTCAAGAGACCCAGTACTTC,CASSQSPRTGQETQYF
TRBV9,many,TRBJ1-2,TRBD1,TGTGCCAGCAGCGTAGCAGGGGGTAGTACCCCTATATATGGCTACACCTTC,CASSVAGGSTPIYGYTF
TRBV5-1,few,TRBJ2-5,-,TGCGCCAGCAGCGCTCAGGGGCCTAGAGAGACCCAGTACTTC,CASSAQGPRETQYF
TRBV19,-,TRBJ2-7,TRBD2,TGTGCCAGTAGTGTGACACTAGCGGGGGACTACGAGCAGTACTTC,CASSVTLAGDYEQYF
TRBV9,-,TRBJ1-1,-,TGTGCCAGCAGCGCCTCGGGGGTTTCGAACACTGAAGCTTTCTTT,CASSASGVSNTEAFF
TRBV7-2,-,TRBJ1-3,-,TGTGCCAGCAGTAATTGGGAAAACACCATATATTTT,CASSNWENTIYF
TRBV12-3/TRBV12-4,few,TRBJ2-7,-,TGTGCCAGCAGTAAGGACGACTCCTACGAGCAGTACTTC,CASSKDDSYEQYF
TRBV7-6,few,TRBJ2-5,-,TGTGCCAGCAGCTCCCTACCCCAAGAGACCCAGTACTTC,CASSSLPQETQYF
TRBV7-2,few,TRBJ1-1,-,TGTGCCAGCAGCTTAGCGCAACAGGGTATGAACACTGAAGCTTTCTTT,CASSLAQQGMNTEAFF
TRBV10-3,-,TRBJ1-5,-,TGTGCCATCAGTAACACAGGGATGGATCAGCCCCAGCATTTT,CAISNTGMDQPQHF
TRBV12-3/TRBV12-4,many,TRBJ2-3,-,TGTGCCAGCAGTTTCGAGGGGAGCACAGATACGCAGTATTTT,CASSFEGSTDTQYF
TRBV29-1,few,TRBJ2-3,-,TGCAGCGTTGCTGGCGGGGCAACTAGCACAGATACGCAGTATTTT,CSVAGGATSTDTQYF
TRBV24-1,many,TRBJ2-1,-,TGTGCCACCAGTGCGAGCCTCTACGGGGTCAATGAGCAGTTCTTC,CATSASLYGVNEQFF
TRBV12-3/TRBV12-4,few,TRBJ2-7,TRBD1,TGTGCCAGCAGCGGACAGGTCGGGTACGAGCAGTACTTC,CASSGQVGYEQYF
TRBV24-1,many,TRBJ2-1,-,TGTGCCACCAGTGATTTACAGGTGAATGGCAATGAGCAGTTCTTC,CATSDLQVNGNEQFF
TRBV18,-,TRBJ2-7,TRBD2,TGTGCCAGCTCTACTAGCGGTCTCGGGGCCTCCTACGAGCAGTACTTC,CASSTSGLGASYEQYF
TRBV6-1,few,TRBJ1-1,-,TGTGCCAGCAGTGAACACCAGAACACTGAAGCTTTCTTT,CASSEHQNTEAFF
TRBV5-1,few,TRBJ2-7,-,TGCGCCAGCAGCTTGGAATCGGGCCCAACCTACGAGCAGTACTTC,CASSLESGPTYEQYF
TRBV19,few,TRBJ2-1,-,TGTGCCAGTAGTTCTCCCGCTATGTACAATGAGCAGTTCTTC,CASSSPAMYNEQFF
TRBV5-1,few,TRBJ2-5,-,TGCGCCAGCAGCGGGGCAGACCAAGAGACCCAGTACTTC,CASSGADQETQYF
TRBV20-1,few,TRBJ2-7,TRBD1,TGCAGTGCTAGAGGGCCCGGGACAGGGTTGTCCTACGAGCAGTACTTC,CSARGPGTGLSYEQYF
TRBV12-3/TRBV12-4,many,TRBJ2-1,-,TGTGCCAGCGCCTCTAAGGGCAATGAGCAGTTCTTC,CASASKGNEQFF
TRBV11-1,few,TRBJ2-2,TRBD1,TGTGCCAGCAGCCCGTCCCGGACAGGGGGTCCGATGTCGAACACCGGGGAGCTGTTTTTT,CASSPSRTGGPMSNTGELFF
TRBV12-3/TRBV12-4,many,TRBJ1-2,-,TGTGCCAGCAGTTTTGCAGGGGATGGCTACACCTTC,CASSFAGDGYTF
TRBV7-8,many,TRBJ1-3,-,TGTGCCAGCAGCTTAGGGGTGGGAAACACCATATATTTT,CASSLGVGNTIYF
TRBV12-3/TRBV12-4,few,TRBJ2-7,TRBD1,TGTGCCAGCAGTACCACAGGGGCCTTTAGCTCCTACGAGCAGTACTTC,CASSTTGAFSSYEQYF
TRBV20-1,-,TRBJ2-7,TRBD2,TGCAGTGCTAGAGATCTACCCGGTATAGCGGGGGAAAGCTCCTACGAGCAGTACTTC,CSARDLPGIAGESSYEQYF
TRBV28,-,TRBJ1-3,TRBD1,TGTGCCAGCAGCCCAACTCCGGGACAGAAAGGAAACACCATATATTTT,CASSPTPGQKGNTIYF
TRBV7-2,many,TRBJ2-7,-,TGTGCCAGCAGCTTACGATTTCCCTACGAGCAGTACTTC,CASSLRFPYEQYF
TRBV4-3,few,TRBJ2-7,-,TGCGCCAGCAGCCAAAAGTTGGGGACAGGCACCAGCGGGGCATACTACGAGCAGTACTTC,CASSQKLGTGTSGAYYEQYF
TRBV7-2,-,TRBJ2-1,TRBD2,TGTGCCAGCAGCCCCGACGCTAGCGGGGGCCCCAGGGAGTTCTTC,CASSPDASGGPREFF
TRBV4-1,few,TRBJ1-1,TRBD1,TGCGCCAGCAGCCGAAATCACAGGGGGATACTAACCTCGGGCACTGAAGCTTTCTTT,CASSRNHRGILTSGTEAFF
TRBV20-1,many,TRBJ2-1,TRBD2,TGCAGTACGGAGCGGGGCTCCTACAATGAGCAGTTCTTC,CSTERGSYNEQFF
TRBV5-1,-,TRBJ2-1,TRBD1,TGCGCCAGCAGCTTGACAGGGGCGCAGGGGTCCAATGAGCAGTTCTTC,CASSLTGAQGSNEQFF
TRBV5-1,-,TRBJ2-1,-,TGCGCCAGCAGCTTGGTGGCAGACAATGAGCAGTTCTTC,CASSLVADNEQFF
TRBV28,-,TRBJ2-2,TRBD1,TGCGCTAGTGAGACAGGGCAGGTCGGGGAGCTGTTTTTT,CASETGQVGELFF
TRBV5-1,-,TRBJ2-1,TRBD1,TGCGCCAGCAGCTTGGTACCGACCGGGACAGGGACCAATGAGCAGTTCTTC,CASSLVPTGTGTNEQFF
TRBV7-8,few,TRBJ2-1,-,TGTGCCAGCAGCTTAACAGAGAGGGGGTCCTACAATGAGCAGTTCTTC,CASSLTERGSYNEQFF
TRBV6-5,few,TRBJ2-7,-,TGTGCCAGCAGTTACTCGAGGCAGGGTCGTCGCGAGCAGTACTTC,CASSYSRQGRREQYF
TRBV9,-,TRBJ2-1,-,TGTGCCAGCAGCGTAGGTCCAGGCAAGAATGAGCAGTTCTTC,CASSVGPGKNEQFF
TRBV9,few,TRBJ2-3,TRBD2,TGTGCCAGCAGCGTGTCTAGCGGGAGGGCCTCCCCAGATACGCAGTATTTT,CASSVSSGRASPDTQYF
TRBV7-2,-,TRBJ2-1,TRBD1,TGTGCCAGCAGCTCCTGGACAGGGGGAGAGCAGTTCTTC,CASSSWTGGEQFF
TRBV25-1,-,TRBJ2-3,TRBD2,TGTGCCAGCAGTGAAGGCCTAGCGGGGGTCCCTACAGATACGCAGTATTTT,CASSEGLAGVPTDTQYF
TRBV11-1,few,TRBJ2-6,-,TGTGCCAGCAGCTTAGGTTGGCCGGGGCTCTCTGGGGCCAACGTCCTGACTTTC,CASSLGWPGLSGANVLTF
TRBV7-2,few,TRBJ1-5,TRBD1,TGTGCCAGCAGCCCCAGGACAGGGGCGATGAATCAGCCCCAGCATTTT,CASSPRTGAMNQPQHF
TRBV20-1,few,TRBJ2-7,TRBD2,TGCAGTGCTAGAGAGAAAGTGACTAGCGGCAACTACGAGCAGTACTTC,CSAREKVTSGNYEQYF
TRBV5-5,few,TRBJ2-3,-,TGTGCCAGCAGCTTGGATCGCAGACCTAGCACAGATACGCAGTATTTT,CASSLDRRPSTDTQYF
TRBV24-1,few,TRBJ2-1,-,TGTGCCACCAGTGATCCCCAAACCGGGACCCACAATGAGCAGTTCTTC,CATSDPQTGTHNEQFF
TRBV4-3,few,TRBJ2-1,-,TGCGCCAGCAGCCAAGAAACAGTTTACAATGAGCAGTTCTTC,CASSQETVYNEQFF
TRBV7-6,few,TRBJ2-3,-,TGTGCCAGCAGCTTAGGGGCAGGGGCGGGAGATACGCAGTATTTT,CASSLGAGAGDTQYF
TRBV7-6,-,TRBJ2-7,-,TGTGCCAGCAGCTTAACGTCGGGTTTTCGGGAGCAGTACTTC,CASSLTSGFREQYF
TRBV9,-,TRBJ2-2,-,TGTGCCAGCAGCGTCACGACAGGACTCACCGGGGAGCTGTTTTTT,CASSVTTGLTGELFF
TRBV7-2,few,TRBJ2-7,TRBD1,TGTGCCAGCAGCTTAGAAGGGACAGATTACTACGAGCAGTACTTC,CASSLEGTDYYEQYF